This entry lists 31 T cell receptor beta chains sequenced from one sample in a study of PD-1 blockade in classical Hodgkin lymphoma. Relapse after autologous stem cell transplantation occurred in every patient, and brentuximab vedotin exposure varied. Profiling relied on immunoSEQ multiplex PCR, and the TCRdb table lists in-frame clones only, not all of them. This sample has about 39,000 clones, with roughly 86% found just once. Material: peripheral blood mononuclear cells (PBMCs), obtained at baseline. The source is a human donor with classical Hodgkin lymphoma.

V is TRBV7-3 and J is TRBJ1-1, with D uncertain. V lost 1 base, J lost 3 bases, and 12 bases lay in between. There are 15 residues in the CDR3. Germline V lookup: CDR1 SGHTA, CDR2 FQGTGA. The CDR3 DNA sequence: TGTGCCAGCAGCTTAAGTCCAAATGAACACACTGAAGCTTTCTTT. Amino acids: CASSLSPNEHTEAFF.

V usage is TRBV9 and J usage is TRBJ2-5, with TRBD2 identical over 9 bases. Germline assignment: CDR1 SGDLS and CDR2 YYNGEE. The CDR3 is 15 amino acids. J lost 1 base, V lost 4 bases, and 5 bases had no gene match. The DNA of the CDR3 is TGTGCCAGCAGCATCCTAGCGGGACCCCAAGAGACCCAGTACTTC. Translating gives CASSILAGPQETQYF.

The chain is built from TRBV27 and TRBJ2-5; D is perhaps TRBD2 (5 bases). The ends were cut back, 6 bases at V and 7 bases at J, with 15 bases in the middle. The CDR3 has 13 residues. Germline V gene sequence: CDR1 MNHEY, CDR2 SMNVEV (reference sequence). As DNA, the CDR3 is TGTGCCAGCAGACGGGGTGGGCACAGGACCCAGTACTTC. It specifies CASRRGGHRTQYF.

The rearrangement uses TRBV19 and TRBJ2-7, with unresolved D. Germline lookup yields CDR1 LNHDA and CDR2 SQIVND (reference sequence). This CDR3 has 11 amino acids. V was shortened by 5 bases and J by 3 bases, with 5 bases between the two germline ends. The chain's CDR3 is CASSAGYEQYF. DNA for the CDR3: TGTGCCAGTAGTGCAGGCTACGAGCAGTACTTC.

The V and J genes are TRBV19 and TRBJ2-3; 11 bases are a match to TRBD2. Trimming took 5 bases from V and 0 from J; bases not matched to a gene: 1. This CDR3 has 15 amino acids. Germline V gene lookup returns CDR1 LNHDA and CDR2 SQIVND (reference sequence). The CDR3 DNA reads TGTGCCAGTAGTCGACTAGCGGGGAGCACAGATACGCAGTATTTT. As protein: CASSRLAGSTDTQYF.

This chain links TRBV6-1 with TRBJ1-1, with D perhaps TRBD1 (6 bases). Trimming left V 7 bases short and J 6 bases short, with 15 bases between. This CDR3 region has 13 residues. The germline V gene encodes CDR1 MNHNS and CDR2 SASEGT. The CDR3 nucleotides are TGTGCCAGCAAGCGCACAGGGTCCCCTGAAGCTTTCTTT. This translates into CASKRTGSPEAFF.

The V gene is TRBV13, the J gene TRBJ2-7; D ambiguous. Germline lookup yields CDR1 PRHDT and CDR2 FYEKMQ (reference sequence). Trimming took 3 bases from V and 5 from J, leaving 11 bases between them. This CDR3 has 13 amino acids. The CDR3 region has the DNA TGTGCCAGCAGCTTTGGCCCTTCACACGAGCAGTACTTC. Its protein is CASSFGPSHEQYF. The whole variable domain, filled in from reference TRBV13 and TRBJ2-7, reads AAGVIQSPRHLIKEKRETATLKCYPIPRHDTVYWYQQGPGQDPQFLISFYEKMQSDKGSIPDRFSAQQFSDYHSELNMSSLELGDSALYFCASSFGPSHEQYFGPGTRLTVT.

This clone was detected only once. The chain uses TRBV10-3 and TRBJ2-1; 13 nucleotides align to TRBD2. Per the germline V gene, CDR1 is ENHRY and CDR2 is SYGVKD. Trimming cost V 7 bases and J 2 bases; bases outside gene matches: 5. The CDR3 has 16 amino acids. CDR3 sequence (DNA): TGTGCCATCACTGACGGGACTAGCGGGGCCTACAATGAGCAGTTCTTC. This gives the protein CAITDGTSGAYNEQFF.

DNA of the CDR3: TGTGCCAGTAGTCTCGGGAGACAGGCCTACTCCAATTCACCCCTCCACTTT. The encoded protein is CASSLGRQAYSNSPLHF. The rearrangement uses TRBV19 and TRBJ1-6; maybe TRBD1 (6 bases). Germline CDR1 LNHDA, CDR2 SQIVND (reference sequence). The length of the CDR3 is 17 residues. The V end lost 5 bases, the J end lost 7 bases, and 21 bases lay between the germline ends.

The CDR3 DNA follows: TGTGCCAGCAGCGTCCGACTAGCGGGGGCAGAGACCCAGTACTTC. Amino acids: CASSVRLAGAETQYF. This chain uses TRBV9 with TRBJ2-5, with 12 bases aligning to TRBD2. Unmatched junction bases numbered 3, after V lost 2 bases and J lost 4 bases. Germline lookup yields CDR1 SGDLS and CDR2 YYNGEE. This CDR3 region has 15 residues.

The chain has TRBV28 and TRBJ2-5; 8 bases match TRBD2. With 2 bases clipped from V and 4 bases from J, the junction kept 3 bases outside the gene matches. The CDR3 covers 14 residues. Germline-derived CDR1 and CDR2 are MDHEN and SYDVKM. This CDR3 is CASSLTGLGETQYF. CDR3 DNA: TGTGCCAGCAGTTTAACGGGACTAGGAGAGACCCAGTACTTC.

The chain employs TRBV7-8 and TRBJ2-5; maybe TRBD1 (6 bases). CDR1 is SGHVS and CDR2 is FQNEAQ in the germline V gene. The CDR3 is 15 residues long. The V end lost 2 bases, the J end lost 5 bases, and 15 bases lay between the germline ends. This CDR3 is CASSLQQGNWETQYF. The CDR3 DNA reads TGTGCCAGCAGCTTACAACAGGGTAATTGGGAGACCCAGTACTTC.

This chain uses TRBV19 with TRBJ1-5; D is unresolved. Germline V lookup: CDR1 LNHDA, CDR2 SQIVND (reference sequence). V shed 6 bases and J shed 0 bases, with 15 bases lying between them. The CDR3 has 16 residues. CDR3 region: CASSTIGRNSNQPQHF. CDR3 coding DNA: TGTGCCAGTAGCACCATAGGTCGCAATAGCAATCAGCCCCAGCATTTT.

The chain has TRBV29-1 and TRBJ1-4; D remains ambiguous. Per germline, CDR1 SQVTM and CDR2 ANQGSEA. Trimming removed 3 bases from V and 3 bases from J, with 2 bases in between. This CDR3 contains 11 residues. CDR3 amino acids: CSVEANEKLFF. The DNA of the CDR3 is TGCAGCGTTGAGGCTAATGAAAAACTGTTTTTT.

This chain connects TRBV28 to TRBJ1-1, with D unclear. V gave up 1 base and J gave up 4 bases, with 7 bases separating them. The CDR3 has 13 residues. Looked up from germline, CDR1 is MDHEN and CDR2 is SYDVKM. The CDR3 DNA is TGTGCCAGCAGTTTATCGGTCGCCACTGAAGCTTTCTTT. Residues: CASSLSVATEAFF.

V gene TRBV15 combines with J gene TRBJ2-1, with 8 bases lining up with TRBD1. The CDR3 totals 15 residues. The trim removed 5 bases at V and 6 bases at J, leaving 9 bases unmatched. From germline, CDR1 is LNHNV and CDR2 YYDKDF (reference sequence). The CDR3 loop is CATSVRQGAGNEQFF. CDR3 nucleotides: TGTGCCACCAGCGTTAGGCAGGGGGCTGGCAATGAGCAGTTCTTC.

V usage is TRBV27 and J usage is TRBJ2-3; TRBD1 agrees at 10 bases. The V gene's germline CDR1 is MNHEY and CDR2 SMNVEV (reference sequence). The CDR3 loop spans 16 amino acids. The J segment lost 3 bases and the V segment lost 5 bases, leaving 8 bases of the junction unmatched. CDR3 coding DNA: TGTGCCAGCAGTCCAATGAGGACAGGGGGAACAGATACGCAGTATTTT. Translating gives CASSPMRTGGTDTQYF.

CDR3 nucleotides: TGTGCCAGCAGCCTCAGGTCACTAGCCTTTTTTTCCTACAATGAGCAGTTCTTC. Translating it yields CASSLRSLAFFSYNEQFF. The chain employs TRBV14 and TRBJ2-1; D is possibly TRBD2 (6 bases). The CDR3 spans 18 residues. Germline CDR1 reads SGHDN; CDR2 reads FVKESK. V lost 4 bases and J 1 base, leaving 20 bases between the germline ends. Full variable domain (outside the CDR3, taken from reference TRBV14 and TRBJ2-1): EAGVTQFPSHSVIEKGQTVTLRCDPISGHDNLYWYRRVMGKEIKFLLHFVKESKQDESGMPNNRFLAERTGGTYSTLKVQPAELEDSGVYFCASSLRSLAFFSYNEQFFGPGTRLTVL.

This chain joins TRBV4-1 and TRBJ1-3; the D is unclear. V was clipped by 0 bases and J by 2 bases, with 5 bases between them. Per germline, CDR1 MGHRA and CDR2 YSYEKL. CDR3 length equals 14 residues. The CDR3 sequence: CASSQEGTGNTIYF. The CDR3 region has the DNA TGCGCCAGCAGCCAAGAAGGGACTGGAAACACCATATATTTT.

This sequence joins TRBV27 and TRBJ1-5, with a tentative D call TRBD1 (5 bases). The CDR3 totals 13 residues. Germline CDR1 is MNHEY and CDR2 is SMNVEV (reference sequence). V lost 3 bases and J lost 5, with 8 bases in between. Here the CDR3 DNA reads TGTGCCAGCAGTTTGGCAGGGCATCAGCCCCAGCATTTT. Translation gives CASSLAGHQPQHF.

The chain carries TRBV19 and TRBJ2-6; a possible D gene is TRBD1 (5 bases). Germline loops: CDR1 LNHDA, CDR2 SQIVND (reference sequence). The CDR3 covers 18 residues. V lost 5 bases and J 0 bases, leaving 17 bases between the germline ends. The CDR3 reads CASSPKIQVFSGANVLTF. Written as DNA, the CDR3 is TGTGCCAGTAGTCCAAAAATACAGGTTTTCTCTGGGGCCAACGTCCTGACTTTC.

This chain connects TRBV6-6 to TRBJ1-5, with TRBD1 matching 8 bases. Germline loops: CDR1 MNHNY, CDR2 SVGAGI (reference sequence). Trimming at V came to 7 bases and at J to 2 bases, leaving 4 bases not matched to a gene. This CDR3 is built from 14 residues. CDR3 nucleotides: TGTGCCAGCACCGCAGGGGGCGGCAATCAGCCCCAGCATTTT. Translation: CASTAGGGNQPQHF.

This chain connects TRBV18 to TRBJ2-7; perhaps TRBD1 as D (6 bases). Germline CDR1 is KGHSH and CDR2 is LQKENI. The length of the CDR3 is 14 residues. V lost 3 bases and J lost 5, with 14 bases in between. The DNA for the CDR3 is TGTGCCAGCTCACCGTTAGGGGGTCTCGACGAGCAGTACTTC. It yields the protein CASSPLGGLDEQYF.

The count of this clone is one. This chain joins TRBV5-1 and TRBJ2-1; 11 nucleotides line up with TRBD2. Germline CDR1 SGHRS, CDR2 YFSETQ. The trim removed 3 bases at V and 5 bases at J, leaving 7 bases unmatched. The CDR3 contains 16 residues. The CDR3 DNA follows: TGCGCCAGCAGCTCGATAGCGGGAGGGCCGAACAATGAGCAGTTCTTC. This encodes CASSSIAGGPNNEQFF.

The chain links TRBV5-1 to TRBJ2-7, with a tentative D call TRBD1 (6 bases). This CDR3 has 13 residues. V was pared by 4 bases and J by 2 bases, with 10 bases between. Germline CDR1 and CDR2: SGHRS and YFSETQ. The DNA of the CDR3 is TGCGCCAGCAGCGAACCAGGGGCCTACGAGCAGTACTTC. Translated: CASSEPGAYEQYF.

The gene calls are TRBV2 and TRBJ1-4; 8 nucleotides align to TRBD1. Germline V CDR1 and CDR2: SNHLY, FYNNEI. The CDR3 length is 17 residues. The V gene end was trimmed by 3 bases and the J gene end by 5 bases; junction bases not matched to a gene: 11. Here the CDR3 reads CASSDFYLTGANEKLFF. CDR3 nucleotide sequence: TGTGCCAGCAGTGACTTCTACCTGACAGGGGCAAATGAAAAACTGTTTTTT. Looking up the rest from reference TRBV2 and TRBJ1-4 gives the full variable domain: EPEVTQTPSHQVTQMGQEVILRCVPISNHLYFYWYRQILGQKVEFLVSFYNNEISEKSEIFDDQFSVERPDGSNFTLKIRSTKLEDSAMYFCASSDFYLTGANEKLFFGSGTQLSVL.

The chain carries TRBV21-1 and TRBJ2-3; the listed D gene, TRBD1, was not tested against the DNA. TRBV21-1 is deemed a pseudogene. The CDR3 contains 20 residues. The DNA of the CDR3 is TGTGCCAGCAGCAAACTTGGGCTGGACAGGGGAATACCATTCACAGATACGCAGTATTTT. This gives the protein CASSKLGLDRGIPFTDTQYF.

V and J are TRBV5-1 and TRBJ1-4; 8 bases align to TRBD1. V trimming: 4 bases; J trimming: 8 bases; junction bases outside the gene matches: 4. The CDR3 spans 13 residues. Germline V gene data show CDR1 as SGHRS and CDR2 as YFSETQ. For the CDR3, the DNA is TGCGCCAGCAGCCCTGACAGGGGCGAAAAACTGTTTTTT. Its translation is CASSPDRGEKLFF.

The V call is TRBV2, the J call TRBJ2-4; unclear D gene. Germline CDR1 is SNHLY and CDR2 is FYNNEI. V dropped 0 bases and J dropped 2 bases, with 5 bases sitting between them. This CDR3 is built from 14 residues. The CDR3 nucleotides are TGTGCCAGCAGTGAAGCGGCCCCCAAAAACATTCAGTACTTC. This codes for CASSEAAPKNIQYF.

J is TRBJ2-7 and V is TRBV5-4; the D gene is possibly TRBD2 (6 bases). CDR1 is SGHNT, CDR2 YYREEE, per germline (reference sequence). The CDR3 is 14 amino acids. Between the trimmed V and J ends, which lost 1 base and 2 bases, there was a span of 10 bases. The CDR3 protein is CASSLRAGPYEQYF. The CDR3, as DNA: TGTGCCAGCAGCTTGAGGGCGGGGCCCTACGAGCAGTACTTC.

This sequence joins TRBV13 and TRBJ2-2; 8 positions match TRBD1. The CDR3 totals 18 residues. Germline V gives CDR1 PRHDT, CDR2 FYEKMQ (reference sequence). The V segment lost 5 bases and the J segment 4 bases; nucleotides outside the gene matches: 15. The CDR3 protein is CASSSRGRTGLVTGELFF. For the CDR3, the DNA is TGTGCCAGCAGCAGCCGGGGGCGGACAGGGTTGGTCACCGGGGAGCTGTTTTTT.